Listed below are T cell receptor beta chains from one sample, sequenced in a study of response to subunit inactivated influenza vaccine. TCRdb independently ran MiXCR on the RT-PCR reads; one entry per CDR3 protein. Here the sample spans 450,000 to 600,000 distinct CDR3 sequences, approximately 7.2% being singletons. Sequenced material: PBMCs from blood, taken roughly 24 months after vaccination. The receptors shown here come from a man aged 45 to 70 who received an inactivated influenza vaccine. The conserved cysteine and the conserved F or W are not part of the CDR3 here. The order of the fields is V gene, J gene, CDR3 protein.

V: TRBV2
J: TRBJ2-3
CDR3: ATAKWGDRSTDTQY

V: TRBV5-5
J: TRBJ2-7
CDR3: ASSLLTGGLSYEQY

V: TRBV27
J: TRBJ2-5
CDR3: ASRLWGVGETQY

V: TRBV12-3/TRBV12-4
J: TRBJ2-1
CDR3: ASSHTPGTGNNEQF

V: TRBV27
J: TRBJ1-6
CDR3: ASSRTGAAASPLH

V: TRBV6-5
J: TRBJ1-6
CDR3: ASSYSSYGIRTGQRGLH

V: TRBV10-3
J: TRBJ1-2
CDR3: AISESRGPYGYT

V: TRBV2
J: TRBJ2-3
CDR3: ASSARSGRVTDTQY

V: TRBV6-1
J: TRBJ2-7
CDR3: ASREPGTQLRGQY

V: TRBV19
J: TRBJ1-2
CDR3: ASSIAPAGGTVGYT

V: TRBV4-3
J: TRBJ2-5
CDR3: ASSQRDREGETQY

V: TRBV4-1
J: TRBJ1-1
CDR3: ASTGGQGESTEAF

V: TRBV5-1
J: TRBJ2-5
CDR3: ASSLSGTRGETQY

V: TRBV12-3/TRBV12-4
J: TRBJ2-5
CDR3: ASSLWGETQY

V: TRBV12-3/TRBV12-4
J: TRBJ1-2
CDR3: ASSSQGRYGYT

V: TRBV20-1
J: TRBJ2-1
CDR3: SAVPLAGGQF

V: TRBV5-1
J: TRBJ2-7
CDR3: ASSSEDRGAYEQY

V: TRBV7-9
J: TRBJ2-7
CDR3: ASSLSRRGTYEQY

V: TRBV6-2/TRBV6-3
J: TRBJ2-1
CDR3: ASSYPPFRDRASYNEQF

V: TRBV28
J: TRBJ1-2
CDR3: ASSFDRGQGGYT

V: TRBV20-1
J: TRBJ1-5
CDR3: SARDLTAGNQPQH

V: TRBV21-1
J: TRBJ2-1
CDR3: ASSTPGDLAGVHEQF

V: TRBV12-3/TRBV12-4
J: TRBJ1-4
CDR3: ASRLRGGSGGLF

V: TRBV9
J: TRBJ1-3
CDR3: ASSVGAGLSGNTIY

V: TRBV10-3
J: TRBJ2-7
CDR3: AISIATSGYEQY

V: TRBV30
J: TRBJ2-7
CDR3: AWRLAGSKGQY

V: TRBV12-3/TRBV12-4
J: TRBJ1-5
CDR3: ASTWGSLGNQPQH

V: TRBV4-1
J: TRBJ2-5
CDR3: ASSQEDRGETQY

V: TRBV6-1
J: TRBJ2-5
CDR3: ASRRGLAGVETQY

V: TRBV29-1
J: TRBJ2-1
CDR3: SVEPRSSGGAYNEQF

V: TRBV29-1
J: TRBJ2-7
CDR3: SVEAGFSEQY

V: TRBV6-1
J: TRBJ2-2
CDR3: ASSAHRNTGELF

V: TRBV4-2
J: TRBJ1-6
CDR3: ASSQLGTAPLH

V: TRBV20-1
J: TRBJ2-4
CDR3: SARDSLVGAKNIQY

V: TRBV3-1
J: TRBJ2-3
CDR3: ATCPTSGARDTQY

V: TRBV12-3/TRBV12-4
J: TRBJ1-5
CDR3: ASSFGGVNQPQH